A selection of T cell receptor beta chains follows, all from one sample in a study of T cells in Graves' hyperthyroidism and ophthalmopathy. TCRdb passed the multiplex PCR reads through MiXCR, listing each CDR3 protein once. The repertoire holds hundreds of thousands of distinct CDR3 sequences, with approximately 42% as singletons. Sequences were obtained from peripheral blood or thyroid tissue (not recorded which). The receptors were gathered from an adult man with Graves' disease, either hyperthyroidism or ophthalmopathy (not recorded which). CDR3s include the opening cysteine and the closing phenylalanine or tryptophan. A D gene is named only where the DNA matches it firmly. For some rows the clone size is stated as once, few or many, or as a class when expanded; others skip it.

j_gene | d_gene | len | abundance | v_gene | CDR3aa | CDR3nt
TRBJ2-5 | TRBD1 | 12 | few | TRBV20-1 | CSATDRKETQYF | TGCAGTGCCACGGACAGGAAAGAGACCCAGTACTTC
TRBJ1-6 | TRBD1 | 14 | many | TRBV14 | CASSHPGGNSPLHF | TGTGCCAGCAGCCACCCAGGGGGGAACTCACCCCTCCACTTT
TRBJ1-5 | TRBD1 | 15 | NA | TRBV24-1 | CASHSDREFGQPQHF | TGTGCCAGCCATTCGGACAGGGAGTTTGGTCAGCCCCAGCATTTT
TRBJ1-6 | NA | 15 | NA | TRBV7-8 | CASSQDRQPNSPLHF | TGCGCCAGCAGCCAGGATCGTCAGCCGAATTCACCCCTCCACTTT
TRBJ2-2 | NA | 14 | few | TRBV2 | CASSQETNTGELFF | TGCGCCAGCAGCCAGGAGACGAACACCGGGGAGCTGTTTTTT
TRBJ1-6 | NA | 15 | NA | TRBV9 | CASSVGDGGHSPLHF | TGTGCCAGCAGCGTAGGGGACGGGGGTCATTCACCCCTCCACTTT
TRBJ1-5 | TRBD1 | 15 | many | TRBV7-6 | CASSSEGGPNQPQHF | TGTGCCAGCAGCTCCGAAGGGGGCCCCAATCAGCCCCAGCATTTT
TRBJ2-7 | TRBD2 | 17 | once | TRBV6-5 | CAISYPSRLRERHEQYF | TGTGCCATCAGTTACCCGAGTAGATTGCGGGAGAGGCACGAGCAGTACTTC
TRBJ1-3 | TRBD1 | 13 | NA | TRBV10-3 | CAISGGQGNTIYF | TGTGCCATCAGTGGTGGACAGGGGAACACCATATATTTT
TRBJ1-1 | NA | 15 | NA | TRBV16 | CASSPTRGRGTEAFF | TGTGCCAGCAGCCCCACGCGGGGTAGAGGCACTGAAGCTTTCTTT
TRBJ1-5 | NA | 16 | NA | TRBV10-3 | CAIDAGRSGGSQPQHF | TGTGCCATCGACGCCGGGCGTAGTGGGGGCAGTCAGCCCCAGCATTTT
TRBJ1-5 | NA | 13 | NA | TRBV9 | CASSAGTYQPQHF | TGTGCCAGCAGCGCCGGGACGTATCAGCCCCAGCATTTT
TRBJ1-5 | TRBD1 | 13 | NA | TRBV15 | CATSRRTGRAQHF | TGTGCCACCAGCAGAAGGACAGGGAGAGCCCAGCATTTT
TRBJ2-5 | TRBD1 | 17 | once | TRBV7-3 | CASSLYPGTDLQETQYF | TGTGCCAGCAGCCTTTACCCCGGGACAGACCTTCAAGAGACCCAGTACTTC
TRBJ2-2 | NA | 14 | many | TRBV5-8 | CASSSGLDTGELFF | TGTGCCAGCAGCTCCGGTTTGGACACCGGGGAGCTGTTTTTT
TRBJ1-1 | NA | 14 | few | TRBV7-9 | CASRLFSGNTEAFF | TGTGCCAGCAGATTATTTAGTGGGAACACTGAAGCTTTCTTT
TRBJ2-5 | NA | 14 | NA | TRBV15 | CATSLVGTQETQYF | TGTGCCACCAGCTTAGTCGGCACCCAAGAGACCCAGTACTTC
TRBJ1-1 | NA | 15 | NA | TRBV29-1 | CSVDRDSREITEAFF | TGCAGCGTTGACCGGGACTCCCGGGAGATCACTGAAGCTTTCTTT
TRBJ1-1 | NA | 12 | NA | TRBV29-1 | CSGEQGNSFPFF | TGCAGCGGGGAACAGGGTAACTCTTTCCCTTTCTTT
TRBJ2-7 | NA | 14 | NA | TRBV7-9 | CASSFSEGPCEQYF | TGTGCCAGCAGCTTCTCGGAGGGTCCCTGCGAGCAGTACTTC
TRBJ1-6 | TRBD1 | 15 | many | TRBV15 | CATSSPGTGVSPLHF | TGTGCCACCAGCAGTCCCGGGACAGGGGTCTCACCCCTCCACTTT
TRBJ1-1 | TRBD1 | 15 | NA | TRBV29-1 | CSVLAQGTGAGKAFF | TGCAGCGTTCTGGCGCAAGGGACAGGGGCCGGAAAAGCTTTCTTT
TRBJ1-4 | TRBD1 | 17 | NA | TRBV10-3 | CAISEPSTGPTNEKLFF | TGTGCCATCAGTGAGCCATCGACAGGGCCGACTAATGAAAAACTGTTTTTT
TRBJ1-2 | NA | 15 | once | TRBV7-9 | CAGSPAGGIYYGYTF | TGTGCCGGCAGCCCCGCCGGGGGGATCTACTATGGCTACACCTTC
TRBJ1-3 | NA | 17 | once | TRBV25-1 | CASTVRANRISGNTIYF | TGTGCCAGCACCGTTCGGGCCAACAGAATCTCTGGAAACACCATATATTTT
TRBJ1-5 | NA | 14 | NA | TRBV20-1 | CSARDGSSNQPQHF | TGCAGTGCTAGAGATGGTAGTAGCAATCAGCCCCAGCATTTT
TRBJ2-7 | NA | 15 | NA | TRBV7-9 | CASSQVPGTSYEQYF | TGTGCCAGCAGTCAGGTTCCAGGGACGTCCTACGAGCAGTACTTC
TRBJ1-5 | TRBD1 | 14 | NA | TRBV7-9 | CASSTGGFGQPQHF | TGTGCCAGCTCCACAGGGGGATTCGGTCAGCCCCAGCATTTT